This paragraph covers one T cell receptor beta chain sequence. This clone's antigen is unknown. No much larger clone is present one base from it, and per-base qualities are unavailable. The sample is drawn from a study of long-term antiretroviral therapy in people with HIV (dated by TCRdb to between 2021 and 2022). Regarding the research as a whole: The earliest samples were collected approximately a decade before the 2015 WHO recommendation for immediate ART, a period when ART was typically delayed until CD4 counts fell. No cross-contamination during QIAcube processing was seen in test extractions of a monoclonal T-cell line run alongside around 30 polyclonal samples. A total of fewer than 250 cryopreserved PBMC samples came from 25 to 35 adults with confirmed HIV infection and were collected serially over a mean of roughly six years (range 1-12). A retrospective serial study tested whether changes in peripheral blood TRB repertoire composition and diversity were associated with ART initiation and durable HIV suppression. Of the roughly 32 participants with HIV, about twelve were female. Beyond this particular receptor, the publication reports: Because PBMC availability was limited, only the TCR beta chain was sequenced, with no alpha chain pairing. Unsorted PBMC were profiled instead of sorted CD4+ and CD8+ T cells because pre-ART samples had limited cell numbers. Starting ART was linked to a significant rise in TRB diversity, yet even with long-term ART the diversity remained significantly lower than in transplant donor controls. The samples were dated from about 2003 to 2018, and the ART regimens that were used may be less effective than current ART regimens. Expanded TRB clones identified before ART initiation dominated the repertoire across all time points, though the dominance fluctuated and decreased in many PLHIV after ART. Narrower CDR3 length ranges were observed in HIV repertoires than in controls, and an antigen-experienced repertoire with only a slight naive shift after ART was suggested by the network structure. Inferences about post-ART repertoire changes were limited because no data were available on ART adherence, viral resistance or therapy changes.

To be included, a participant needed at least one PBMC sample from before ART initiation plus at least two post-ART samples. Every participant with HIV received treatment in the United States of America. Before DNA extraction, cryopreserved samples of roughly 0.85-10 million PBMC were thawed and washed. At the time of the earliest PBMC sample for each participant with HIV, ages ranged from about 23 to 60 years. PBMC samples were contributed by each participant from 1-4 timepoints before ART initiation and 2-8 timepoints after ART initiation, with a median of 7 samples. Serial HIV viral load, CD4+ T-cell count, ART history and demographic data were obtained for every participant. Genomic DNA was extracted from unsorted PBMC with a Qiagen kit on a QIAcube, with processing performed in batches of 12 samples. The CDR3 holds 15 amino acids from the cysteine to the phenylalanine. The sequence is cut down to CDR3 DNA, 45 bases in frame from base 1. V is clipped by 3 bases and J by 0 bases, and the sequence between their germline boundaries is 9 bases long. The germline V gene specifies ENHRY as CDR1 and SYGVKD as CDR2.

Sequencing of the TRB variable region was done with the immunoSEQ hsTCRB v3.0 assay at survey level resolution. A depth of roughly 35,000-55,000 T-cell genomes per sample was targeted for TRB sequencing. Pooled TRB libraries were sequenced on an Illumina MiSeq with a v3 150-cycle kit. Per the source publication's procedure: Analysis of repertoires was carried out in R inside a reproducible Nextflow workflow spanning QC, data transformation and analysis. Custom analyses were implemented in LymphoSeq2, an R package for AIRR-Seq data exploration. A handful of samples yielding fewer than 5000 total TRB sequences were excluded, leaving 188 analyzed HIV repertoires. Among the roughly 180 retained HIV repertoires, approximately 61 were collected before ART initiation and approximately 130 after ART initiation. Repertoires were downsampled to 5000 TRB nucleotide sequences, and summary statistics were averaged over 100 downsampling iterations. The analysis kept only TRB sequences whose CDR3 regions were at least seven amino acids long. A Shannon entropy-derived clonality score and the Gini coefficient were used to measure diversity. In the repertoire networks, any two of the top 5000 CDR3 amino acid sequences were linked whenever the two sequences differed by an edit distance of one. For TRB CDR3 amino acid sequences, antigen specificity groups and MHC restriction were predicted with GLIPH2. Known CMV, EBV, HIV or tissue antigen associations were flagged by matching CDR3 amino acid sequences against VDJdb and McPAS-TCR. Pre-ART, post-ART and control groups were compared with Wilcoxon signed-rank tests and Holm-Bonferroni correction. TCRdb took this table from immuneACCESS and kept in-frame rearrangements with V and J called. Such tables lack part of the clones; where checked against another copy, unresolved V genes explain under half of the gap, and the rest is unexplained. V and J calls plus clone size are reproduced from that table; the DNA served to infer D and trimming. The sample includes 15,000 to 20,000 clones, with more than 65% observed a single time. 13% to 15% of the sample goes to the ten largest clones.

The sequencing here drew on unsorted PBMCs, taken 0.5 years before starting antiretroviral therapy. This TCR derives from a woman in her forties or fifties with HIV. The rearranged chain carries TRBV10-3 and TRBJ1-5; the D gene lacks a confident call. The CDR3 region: CAISEESYSNQPQHF. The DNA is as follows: TGTGCCATCAGTGAAGAGTCCTATAGCAATCAGCCCCAGCATTTT.